This TCR beta chain was sequenced for a study of cytomegalovirus exposure and HLA in healthy donors. Primers included in the PCR were 60 Vbeta and 13 Jbeta primers. The protocol was immunoSEQ multiplex PCR, while the TCRdb copy is restricted to in-frame clones and leaves out a portion. The data hold about 200,000 clones, with just under 70% observed a single time. It was healthy bone marrow donors who served as donors. This TCR came from a man aged 35-49 years in good health and CMV-seropositive. The sample consisted of PBMCs.

The chain's CDR3 is CASRGTGTEAFF. CDR3 nucleotide sequence: TGTGCCAGCAGGGGGACAGGGACTGAAGCTTTCTTT. The gene calls are TRBV9 and TRBJ1-1; TRBD1 aligns across 9 bases. The CDR3 length is 12 residues. The germline CDR1 and CDR2 sequences are SGDLS and YYNGEE. The V and J ends lost 5 bases and 5 bases, in that order; junction bases with no gene match: 1.